The 28 T cell receptor beta chains given below trace back to one sample, sequenced in a study of T cell responses to AZD1222 COVID-19 vaccine. The protocol was immunoSEQ multiplex PCR, while the TCRdb copy is restricted to in-frame clones and leaves out a portion. The data hold roughly 40,000 clones, with around three quarters observed a single time. The specimen was peripheral blood, collected on day 0 of AZD1222 vaccination. The source of these receptors is an adult in good health.

The V call is TRBV18, the J call TRBJ1-1, with a possible D match to TRBD1 (5 bases). The V end lost 3 bases, the J end lost 1 base, and 9 bases lay between the germline ends. There are 14 residues in the CDR3. Germline loops: CDR1 KGHSH, CDR2 LQKENI. This CDR3 is CASSPLTGNTEAFF. The DNA for the CDR3 is TGTGCCAGCTCACCTCTAACAGGGAACACTGAAGCTTTCTTT.

The chain joins TRBV29-1 to TRBJ2-7; no definite D call. The CDR3 sequence is 10 residues long. With 4 bases removed from V and 4 bases from J, the gap between germline ends came to 5 bases. CDR1 SQVTM and CDR2 ANQGSEA come from the germline V gene. DNA for the CDR3: TGCAGCGTTGGTGGTTACGAGCAGTACTTC. As protein: CSVGGYEQYF.

The J gene is TRBJ2-3, the V gene TRBV2, with 9 bases that match TRBD1. This CDR3 comprises 18 residues. The ends lost 0 bases at V and 6 bases at J; junction bases unmatched: 13. Germline CDR1 and CDR2: SNHLY and FYNNEI. CDR3 amino acids: CASSEALFGTGTLDTQYF. The CDR3 bases are TGTGCCAGCAGTGAAGCGCTTTTCGGGACAGGGACTTTGGATACGCAGTATTTT.

By share of the sample, this clone is medium-sized. The CDR3 is CASSFTTGGETQYF. In DNA, the CDR3 is TGTGCCAGCAGTTTTACCACAGGGGGGGAGACCCAGTACTTC. The genes are TRBV28 and TRBJ2-5; TRBD1 matches at 8 bases. Germline CDR1 reads MDHEN; CDR2 reads SYDVKM. The CDR3 sequence is 14 residues long. The ends lost 3 bases at V and 5 bases at J; junction bases unmatched: 5.

The V and J genes are TRBV5-4 and TRBJ2-7; unclear D gene. Trimming removed 1 base from V and 0 bases from J, with 5 bases in between. The V gene's germline CDR1 is SGHNT and CDR2 YYREEE (reference sequence). CDR3 length: 13 residues. CDR3 in DNA: TGTGCCAGCAGCTTGTGGAGCTCCTACGAGCAGTACTTC. This codes for CASSLWSSYEQYF. The full variable domain, in which reference TRBV5-4 and TRBJ2-7 provide the parts outside the CDR3, is ETGVTQSPTHLIKTRGQQVTLRCSSQSGHNTVSWYQQALGQGPQFIFQYYREEENGRGNFPPRFSGLQFPNYSSELNVNALELDDSALYLCASSLWSSYEQYFGPGTRLTVT.

J is TRBJ1-4 and V is TRBV28; D remains ambiguous. Between the trimmed V and J ends, which lost 4 bases and 7 bases, there was a span of 13 bases. The germline CDR1 and CDR2 sequences are MDHEN and SYDVKM. The CDR3 totals 14 residues. The CDR3 DNA is TGTGCCAGCAGTTCTTCCGGCCGCTCTGAAAAACTGTTTTTT. Amino acid sequence: CASSSSGRSEKLFF.

This rearrangement joins TRBV7-9 to TRBJ1-2, with D maybe TRBD1 (5 bases). The germline V and J ends were trimmed by 5 bases and 4 bases, with 14 bases remaining between them. The germline V gene encodes CDR1 SEHNR and CDR2 FQNEAQ (reference sequence). The CDR3 is 14 residues long. CDR3 amino acids: CASSARTGGYGYTF. The CDR3, as DNA: TGTGCCAGCAGCGCGCGGACGGGGGGCTATGGCTACACCTTC. Supplemented by reference TRBV7-9 and TRBJ1-2, the full variable domain reads DTGVSQNPRHKITKRGQNVTFRCDPISEHNRLYWYRQTLGQGPEFLTYFQNEAQLEKSRLLSDRFSAERPKGSFSTLEIQRTEQGDSAMYLCASSARTGGYGYTFGSGTRLTVV.

The chain has TRBV27 and TRBJ2-7, with D tentatively TRBD1 (5 bases). CDR1 and CDR2 from the germline V gene are MNHEY and SMNVEV (reference sequence). The germline V and J ends were trimmed by 3 bases and 13 bases, with 22 bases remaining between them. The CDR3 has 14 amino acids. This CDR3 is CASSFRVHTEPLYF. In DNA form, the CDR3 reads TGTGCCAGCAGTTTCAGGGTCCACACGGAACCCTTATACTTC.

This chain uses TRBV12-3 or TRBV12-4 with TRBJ1-5; D remains ambiguous. The V gene lost 5 bases and the J gene lost 4 bases, with 9 bases spanning the gap. The CDR3 consists of 13 residues. CDR3 nucleotides: TGTGCCAGCAGTCCTAGAGCGAATCAGCCCCAGCATTTT. Translating gives CASSPRANQPQHF.

This clone was seen only once. This rearrangement joins TRBV9 to TRBJ2-5; 14 bases fit TRBD2. Germline V gene data show CDR1 as SGDLS and CDR2 as YYNGEE. With V trimmed by 3 bases and J by 1 base, 11 bases remained unmatched. There are 19 residues in the CDR3. This CDR3 reads CASSAGLAGEGRPQETQYF. As DNA, the CDR3 is TGTGCCAGCAGCGCGGGACTAGCGGGGGAGGGTCGGCCCCAAGAGACCCAGTACTTC.

The chain combines TRBV2 with TRBJ2-1; the D is unclear. V dropped 6 bases and J dropped 5 bases, with 8 bases sitting between them. Germline V gives CDR1 SNHLY, CDR2 FYNNEI. The CDR3 is 12 residues long. In DNA, the CDR3 is TGTGCCAGCAGGGAGCTCGACAATGAGCAGTTCTTC. It yields the protein CASRELDNEQFF.

This clone was recorded once. This chain uses TRBV30 with TRBJ1-2; D not resolved. There are 13 residues in the CDR3. The germline V gene encodes CDR1 GTSNPN and CDR2 SVGIG (reference sequence). Trimming removed 2 bases at V and 4 bases at J, with 11 bases between. CDR3 DNA: TGTGCCTGGAGTAGCAGCTCTATCTATGGCTACACCTTC. It specifies CAWSSSSIYGYTF.

This rearrangement joins TRBV3-1 (or the pseudogene TRBV3-2) to TRBJ2-5; D gene ambiguous. The CDR3 totals 13 residues. Trimming stripped 2 bases from V and 1 base from J, with 5 bases between. Per germline, CDR1 LGHDT and CDR2 YNNKEL (reference sequence). The CDR3 sequence: CASSQSGQETQYF. The CDR3 coding sequence is TGTGCCAGCAGCCAATCAGGCCAAGAGACCCAGTACTTC.

This clone was detected only a few times. The rearrangement links TRBV19 to TRBJ2-1, with D possibly matching TRBD2 (5 bases). In germline, CDR1 is LNHDA, CDR2 SQIVND (reference sequence). V dropped 0 bases and J dropped 4 bases, with 7 bases sitting between them. The CDR3 is made up of 14 amino acids. The CDR3 sequence: CASSIEAGYNEQFF. The CDR3 DNA follows: TGTGCCAGTAGTATAGAGGCGGGTTACAATGAGCAGTTCTTC.

The V and J genes are TRBV24-1 and TRBJ1-5; 9 bases agree with TRBD1. Trimming at V came to 4 bases and at J to 6 bases, leaving 6 bases not matched to a gene. Germline-derived CDR1 and CDR2 are KGHDR and SFDVKD. The CDR3 runs to 15 residues. Here the CDR3 reads CATSDPGQGFQPQHF. The CDR3 region has the DNA TGTGCCACCAGTGACCCCGGACAGGGGTTTCAGCCCCAGCATTTT.

CDR3 region: CASSLRAEQFF. The CDR3 DNA sequence: TGTGCCAGCAGCCTACGAGCGGAGCAGTTCTTC. The chain joins TRBV13 to TRBJ2-1; no clear D gene. Germline V gene data show CDR1 as PRHDT and CDR2 as FYEKMQ (reference sequence). The V gene lost 5 bases and the J gene lost 10 bases, with 9 bases spanning the gap. The CDR3 is 11 amino acids.

The V gene is TRBV6-5, the J gene TRBJ2-1; 10 bases agree with TRBD2. Germline values: CDR1 MNHEY, CDR2 SVGAGI. The CDR3 sequence is 16 residues long. With V trimmed by 0 bases and J by 9 bases, 8 bases remained unmatched. The CDR3 DNA sequence: TGTGCCAGCAGTTACTCGTTCAGCGGGGGGGCAGGTGAGCAGTTCTTC. It translates to CASSYSFSGGAGEQFF.

The chain uses TRBV25-1 and TRBJ1-1; no firm D call. V gave up 3 bases and J gave up 0 bases, with 8 bases separating them. This CDR3 is built from 14 residues. Looked up from germline, CDR1 is MGHDK and CDR2 is SYGVNS. The CDR3 DNA sequence: TGTGCCAGCAGTGATGAGCGGCTGAACACTGAAGCTTTCTTT. Its translation: CASSDERLNTEAFF.

The CDR3 loop reads CASSQGAGFGNTIYF. The CDR3, as DNA: TGTGCCAGCAGCCAAGGGGCCGGTTTCGGGAACACCATATATTTT. J is TRBJ1-3 and V is TRBV3-1 (or the pseudogene TRBV3-2); D is unclear. Trimming took 1 base from V and 7 from J, leaving 14 bases between them. Germline CDR1 is LGHDT and CDR2 is YNNKEL (reference sequence). The CDR3 runs 15 residues.

This chain links TRBV11-3 with TRBJ1-3; a weak D match, TRBD1 (6 bases). The V gene lost 2 bases and the J gene lost 0 bases, with 14 bases spanning the gap. The CDR3 extends over 17 amino acids. CDR1 and CDR2 (germline): SGHNT, YENEEA. In DNA form, the CDR3 reads TGTGCCAGCAGCTTATGGGGGACACTCCGCTCTGGAAACACCATATATTTT. Translated, it gives CASSLWGTLRSGNTIYF.

Here the CDR3 DNA reads TGTGCCAGCAGCTTGGTACCGGAGGAGGAGGTATATGGCTACACCTTC. This sequence encodes CASSLVPEEEVYGYTF. The chain employs TRBV5-5 and TRBJ1-2; D gene ambiguous. Trimming removed 0 bases at V and 5 bases at J, with 17 bases between. This CDR3 is built from 16 residues. CDR1 is SGHKS and CDR2 is YYEKEE in the germline V gene (reference sequence).

The chain uses TRBV2 and TRBJ1-4; 7 positions match TRBD1. J was trimmed by 7 bases and V by 6 bases; bases with no gene match: 11. CDR1 is SNHLY, CDR2 FYNNEI, per germline. The CDR3 sequence is 15 residues long. The CDR3 region has the DNA TGTGCCAGCAGCCGAGGCAAGGGGGCGGGTGAAAAACTGTTTTTT. It translates to CASSRGKGAGEKLFF. The variable domain in full, completed from reference TRBV2 and TRBJ1-4, reads EPEVTQTPSHQVTQMGQEVILRCVPISNHLYFYWYRQILGQKVEFLVSFYNNEISEKSEIFDDQFSVERPDGSNFTLKIRSTKLEDSAMYFCASSRGKGAGEKLFFGSGTQLSVL.

This clone turned up a few times. The chain recombines TRBV28 with TRBJ2-7; D uncertain. Trimming took off 7 bases at V and 4 bases at J, with 8 bases between the two ends. Per germline, CDR1 MDHEN and CDR2 SYDVKM. The CDR3 runs 11 residues. The CDR3 DNA reads TGTGCCAGCACAAGCAGGTACGAGCAGTACTTC. Translating gives CASTSRYEQYF. The full variable domain, its missing parts supplied by reference TRBV28 and TRBJ2-7, is DVKVTQSSRYLVKRTGEKVFLECVQDMDHENMFWYRQDPGLGLRLIYFSYDVKMKEKGDIPEGYSVSREKKERFSLILESASTNQTSMYLCASTSRYEQYFGPGTRLTVT.

J is TRBJ2-3 and V is TRBV5-1, with D tentatively TRBD1 or TRBD2 (5 bases each). CDR1 SGHRS and CDR2 YFSETQ come from the germline V gene. The germline V and J ends were trimmed by 2 bases and 6 bases, with 19 bases remaining between them. This CDR3 comprises 16 residues. The CDR3 coding sequence is TGCGCCAGCAGCTTTCAACTCCGGGACGATGGGGATACGCAGTATTTT. Translating gives CASSFQLRDDGDTQYF.

V gene TRBV28 combines with J gene TRBJ1-6, with 12 bases fitting TRBD1. Germline CDR1 and CDR2: MDHEN and SYDVKM. The trim removed 4 bases at V and 7 bases at J, leaving 5 bases unmatched. This CDR3 has 16 residues. The CDR3 bases are TGTGCCAGCAGTTCCGGGACAGGGGGCAGCAATTCACCCCTCCACTTT. Protein sequence: CASSSGTGGSNSPLHF.

The V and J genes are TRBV11-2 and TRBJ2-1; perhaps TRBD2 as D (5 bases). The CDR3 is 12 residues long. Germline V gene data show CDR1 as SGHAT and CDR2 as FQNNGV. The V and J ends lost 3 bases and 9 bases respectively, with 9 bases between them. The CDR3 is CASSFQGSEQFF. The CDR3 region has the DNA TGTGCCAGCAGCTTCCAAGGGAGTGAGCAGTTCTTC.

This chain joins TRBV6-5 and TRBJ2-1; TRBD2 might be the D (5 bases). CDR3 length: 16 residues. The germline CDR1 and CDR2 sequences are MNHEY and SVGAGI. V lost 4 bases to trimming and J lost 0 bases, with 13 bases between them. The CDR3 nucleotides are TGTGCCAGCAGTTCCGGACTGAGCCCCTCCTACAATGAGCAGTTCTTC. Its translation is CASSSGLSPSYNEQFF.

The chain joins TRBV6-5 to TRBJ1-2, with TRBD1 matching 8 bases. The germline CDR1 and CDR2 sequences are MNHEY and SVGAGI. V shed 6 bases and J 6 bases; nucleotides not matched to a gene: 6. The CDR3 sequence is 13 residues long. As DNA, the CDR3 is TGTGCCAGCAGACCTACAGGGGGTGATGGCTACACCTTC. This codes for CASRPTGGDGYTF.